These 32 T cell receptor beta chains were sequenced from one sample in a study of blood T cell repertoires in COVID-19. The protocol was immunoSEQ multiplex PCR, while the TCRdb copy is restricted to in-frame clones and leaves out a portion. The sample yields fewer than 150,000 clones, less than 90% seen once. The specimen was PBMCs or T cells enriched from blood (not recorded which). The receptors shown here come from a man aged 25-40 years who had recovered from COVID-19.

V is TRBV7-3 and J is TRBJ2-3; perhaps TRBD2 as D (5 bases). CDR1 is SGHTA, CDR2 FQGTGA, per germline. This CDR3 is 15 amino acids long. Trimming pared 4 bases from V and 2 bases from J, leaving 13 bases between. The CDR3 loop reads CASSSSGTNTDTQYF. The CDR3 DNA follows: TGTGCCAGCAGCTCAAGCGGAACCAACACAGATACGCAGTATTTT.

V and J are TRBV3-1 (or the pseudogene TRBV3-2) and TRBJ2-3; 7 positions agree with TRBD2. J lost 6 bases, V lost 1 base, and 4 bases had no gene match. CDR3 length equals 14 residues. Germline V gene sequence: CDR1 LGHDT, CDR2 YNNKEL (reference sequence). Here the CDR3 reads CASSQAGGRDTQYF. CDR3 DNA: TGTGCCAGCAGCCAAGCGGGAGGTCGGGATACGCAGTATTTT.

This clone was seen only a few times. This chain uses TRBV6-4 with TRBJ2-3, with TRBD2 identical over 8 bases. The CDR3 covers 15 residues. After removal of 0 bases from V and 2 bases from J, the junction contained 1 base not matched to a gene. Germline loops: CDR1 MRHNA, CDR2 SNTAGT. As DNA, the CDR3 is TGTGCCAGCAGTGACTCTAGCGGGGCCACAGATACGCAGTATTTT. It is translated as CASSDSSGATDTQYF.

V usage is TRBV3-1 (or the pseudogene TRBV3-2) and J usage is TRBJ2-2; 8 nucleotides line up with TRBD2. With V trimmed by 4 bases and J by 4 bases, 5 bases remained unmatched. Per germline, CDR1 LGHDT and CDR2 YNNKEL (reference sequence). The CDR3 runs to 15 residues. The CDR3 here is CASSLGLVGTGELFF. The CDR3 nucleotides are TGTGCCAGCAGCCTGGGACTAGTGGGCACCGGGGAGCTGTTTTTT.

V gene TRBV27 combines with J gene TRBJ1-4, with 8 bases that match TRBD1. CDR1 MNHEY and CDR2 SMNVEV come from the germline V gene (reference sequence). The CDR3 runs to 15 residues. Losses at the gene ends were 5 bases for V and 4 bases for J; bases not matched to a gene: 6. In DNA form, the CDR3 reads TGTGCCAGCAGTCTCCGGGACAGGCTTAATGAAAAACTGTTTTTT. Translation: CASSLRDRLNEKLFF.

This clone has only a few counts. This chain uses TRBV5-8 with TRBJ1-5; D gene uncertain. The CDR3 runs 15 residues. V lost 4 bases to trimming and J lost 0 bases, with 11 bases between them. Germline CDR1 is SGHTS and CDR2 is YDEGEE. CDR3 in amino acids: CASSPMGGSNQPQHF. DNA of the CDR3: TGTGCCAGCAGCCCGATGGGAGGTAGCAATCAGCCCCAGCATTTT.

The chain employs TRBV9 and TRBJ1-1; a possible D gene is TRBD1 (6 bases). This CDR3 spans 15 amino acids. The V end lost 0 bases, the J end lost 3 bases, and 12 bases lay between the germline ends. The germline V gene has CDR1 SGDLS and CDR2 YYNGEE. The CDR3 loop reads CASSVVPRGDTEAFF. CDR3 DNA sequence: TGTGCCAGCAGCGTAGTACCCAGGGGCGACACTGAAGCTTTCTTT.

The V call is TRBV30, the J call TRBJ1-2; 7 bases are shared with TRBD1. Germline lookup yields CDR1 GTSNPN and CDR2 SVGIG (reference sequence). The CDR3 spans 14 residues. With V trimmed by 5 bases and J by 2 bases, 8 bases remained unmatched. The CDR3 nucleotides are TGTGCCTGGGGACGGGACAGAACGAACTATGGCTACACCTTC. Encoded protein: CAWGRDRTNYGYTF.

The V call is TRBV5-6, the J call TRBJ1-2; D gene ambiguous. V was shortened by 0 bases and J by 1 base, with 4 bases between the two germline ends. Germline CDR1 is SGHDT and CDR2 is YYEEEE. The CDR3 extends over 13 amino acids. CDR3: CASSLGSNYGYTF. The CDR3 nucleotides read TGTGCCAGCAGCTTGGGGAGTAACTATGGCTACACCTTC.

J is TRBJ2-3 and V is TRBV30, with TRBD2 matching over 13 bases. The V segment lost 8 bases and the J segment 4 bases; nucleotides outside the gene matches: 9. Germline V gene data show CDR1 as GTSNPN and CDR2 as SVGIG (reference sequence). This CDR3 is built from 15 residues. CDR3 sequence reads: CAASTSGRASDTQYF. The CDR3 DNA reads TGTGCCGCCAGTACTAGCGGGAGGGCCTCAGATACGCAGTATTTT.

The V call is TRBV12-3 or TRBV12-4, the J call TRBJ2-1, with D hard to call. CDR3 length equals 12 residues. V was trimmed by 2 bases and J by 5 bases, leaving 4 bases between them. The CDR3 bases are TGTGCCAGCAGTTTAAGCAACAATGAGCAGTTCTTC. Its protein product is CASSLSNNEQFF.

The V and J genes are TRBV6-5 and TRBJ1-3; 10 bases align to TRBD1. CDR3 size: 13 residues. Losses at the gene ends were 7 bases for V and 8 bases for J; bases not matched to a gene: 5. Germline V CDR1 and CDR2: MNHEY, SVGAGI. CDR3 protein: CASTMDRGDTIYF. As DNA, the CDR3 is TGTGCCAGCACCATGGACAGGGGGGACACCATATATTTT.

The chain's CDR3 is CASSQGAFNSPLHF. Here the CDR3 DNA reads TGCGCCAGCAGCCAAGGAGCGTTTAATTCACCCCTCCACTTT. J is TRBJ1-6 and V is TRBV4-1; D is undetermined. This CDR3 has 14 amino acids. The germline V and J ends were trimmed by 1 base and 6 bases, with 7 bases remaining between them. CDR1 MGHRA and CDR2 YSYEKL come from the germline V gene.

The CDR3 region has the DNA TGCGCCAGCAGCCTCAGACAGGGTGAGACTGAAGCTTTCTTT. This codes for CASSLRQGETEAFF. The rearrangement joins TRBV5-1 to TRBJ1-1; 7 positions agree with TRBD1. Trimming took 4 bases from V and 5 from J; bases not matched to a gene: 8. CDR1 and CDR2 (germline): SGHRS, YFSETQ. The CDR3 spans 14 residues.

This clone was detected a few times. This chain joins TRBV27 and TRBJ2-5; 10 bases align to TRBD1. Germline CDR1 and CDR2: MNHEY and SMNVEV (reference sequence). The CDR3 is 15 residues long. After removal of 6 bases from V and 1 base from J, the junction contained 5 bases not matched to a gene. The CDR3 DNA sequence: TGTGCCAGCAGCTCAGGACAGGGGGGCCAAGAGACCCAGTACTTC. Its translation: CASSSGQGGQETQYF.

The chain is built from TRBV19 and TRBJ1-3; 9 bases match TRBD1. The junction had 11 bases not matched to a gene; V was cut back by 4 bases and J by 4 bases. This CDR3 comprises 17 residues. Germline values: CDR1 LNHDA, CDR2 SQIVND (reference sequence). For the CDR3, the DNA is TGTGCCAGTAGTACTGCCGGGACAGGGACTTTCGGAAACACCATATATTTT. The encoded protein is CASSTAGTGTFGNTIYF.

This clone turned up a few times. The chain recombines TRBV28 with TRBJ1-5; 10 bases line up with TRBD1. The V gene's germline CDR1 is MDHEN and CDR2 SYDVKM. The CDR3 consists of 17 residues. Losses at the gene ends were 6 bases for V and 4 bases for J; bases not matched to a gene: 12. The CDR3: CASSRRDRGDGNQPQHF. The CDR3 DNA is TGTGCCAGCAGCCGCCGGGACAGGGGTGATGGAAATCAGCCCCAGCATTTT. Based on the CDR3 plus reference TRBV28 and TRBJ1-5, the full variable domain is DVKVTQSSRYLVKRTGEKVFLECVQDMDHENMFWYRQDPGLGLRLIYFSYDVKMKEKGDIPEGYSVSREKKERFSLILESASTNQTSMYLCASSRRDRGDGNQPQHFGDGTRLSIL.

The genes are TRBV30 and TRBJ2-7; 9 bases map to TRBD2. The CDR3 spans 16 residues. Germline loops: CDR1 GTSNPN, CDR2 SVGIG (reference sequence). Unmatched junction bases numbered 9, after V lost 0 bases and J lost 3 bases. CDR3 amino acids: CAWSVVRLAGYYEQYV. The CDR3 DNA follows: TGTGCCTGGAGTGTAGTTAGGCTAGCGGGGTACTACGAGCAGTACGTC.

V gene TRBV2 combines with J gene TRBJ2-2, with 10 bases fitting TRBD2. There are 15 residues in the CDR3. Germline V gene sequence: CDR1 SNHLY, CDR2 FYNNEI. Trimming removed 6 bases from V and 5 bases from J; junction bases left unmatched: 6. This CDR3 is CASSVAGGLTGELFF. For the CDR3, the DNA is TGTGCCAGCAGCGTAGCGGGGGGTCTAACCGGGGAGCTGTTTTTT.

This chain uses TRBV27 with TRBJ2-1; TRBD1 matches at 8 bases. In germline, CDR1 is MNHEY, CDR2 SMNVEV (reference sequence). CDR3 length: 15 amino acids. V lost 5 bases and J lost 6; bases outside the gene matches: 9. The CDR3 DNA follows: TGTGCCAGCAGTGTCCGACAGGGGTTTGGCAATGAGCAGTTCTTC. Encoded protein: CASSVRQGFGNEQFF.

The CDR3 bases are TGTGCCAGCAGTCCAGGCGGGACGGAAAGGGACTATGGCTACACCTTC. Protein sequence: CASSPGGTERDYGYTF. The rearrangement links TRBV28 to TRBJ1-2; TRBD1 might be the D (5 bases). With 5 bases removed from V and 3 bases from J, the gap between germline ends came to 19 bases. The CDR3 runs 16 residues. Germline assignment: CDR1 MDHEN and CDR2 SYDVKM.

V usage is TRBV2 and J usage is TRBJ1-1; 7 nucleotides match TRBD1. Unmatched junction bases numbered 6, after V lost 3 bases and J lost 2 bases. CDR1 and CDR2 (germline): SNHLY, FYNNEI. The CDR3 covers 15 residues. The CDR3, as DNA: TGTGCCAGCAGTGATGACTCAGGGGGAAACACTGAAGCTTTCTTT. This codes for CASSDDSGGNTEAFF.

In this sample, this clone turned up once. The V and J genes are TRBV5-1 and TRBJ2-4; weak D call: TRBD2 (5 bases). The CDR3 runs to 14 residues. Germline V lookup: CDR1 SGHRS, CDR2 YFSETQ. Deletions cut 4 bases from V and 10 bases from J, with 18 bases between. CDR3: CASSLEGLARIQYF. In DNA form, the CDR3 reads TGCGCCAGCAGCCTCGAAGGACTGGCACGGATTCAGTACTTC.

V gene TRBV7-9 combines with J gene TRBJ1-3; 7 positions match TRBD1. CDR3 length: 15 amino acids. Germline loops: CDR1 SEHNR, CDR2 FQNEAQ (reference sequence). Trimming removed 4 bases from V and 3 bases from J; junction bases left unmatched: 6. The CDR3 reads CASSSTTGHGNTIYF. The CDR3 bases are TGTGCCAGCAGCTCGACGACAGGGCATGGAAACACCATATATTTT.

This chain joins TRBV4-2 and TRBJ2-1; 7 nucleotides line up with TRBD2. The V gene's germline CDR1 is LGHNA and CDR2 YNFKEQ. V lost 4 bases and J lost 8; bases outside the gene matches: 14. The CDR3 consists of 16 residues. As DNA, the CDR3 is TGTGCCAGCAGCCGCCCCCCCGGCGGGAGAGCGGATGAGCAGTTCTTC. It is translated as CASSRPPGGRADEQFF.

The CDR3 DNA sequence: TGTGCCAGCAGCTTAGTGGACAGGAGCTCCTACGAGCAGTACTTC. It is translated as CASSLVDRSSYEQYF. J is TRBJ2-7 and V is TRBV11-1, with TRBD1 matching over 7 bases. The germline CDR1 and CDR2 sequences are SGHAT and FQDESV (reference sequence). Trimming removed 1 base from V and 0 bases from J; junction bases left unmatched: 3. The CDR3 sequence is 15 residues long.

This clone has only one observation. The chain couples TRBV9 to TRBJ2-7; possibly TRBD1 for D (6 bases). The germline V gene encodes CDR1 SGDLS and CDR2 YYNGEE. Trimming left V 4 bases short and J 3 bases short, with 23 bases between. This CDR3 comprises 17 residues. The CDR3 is CASSSPGTRAFFYEQYV. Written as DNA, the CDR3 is TGTGCCAGCAGCTCCCCCGGGACAAGAGCTTTTTTCTACGAGCAGTACGTC.

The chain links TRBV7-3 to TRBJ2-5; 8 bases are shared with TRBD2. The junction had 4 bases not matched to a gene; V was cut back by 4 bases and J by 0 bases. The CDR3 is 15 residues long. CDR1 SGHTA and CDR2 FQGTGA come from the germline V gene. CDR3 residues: CASSSGLEYQETQYF. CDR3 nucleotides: TGTGCCAGCAGCTCGGGACTAGAGTACCAAGAGACCCAGTACTTC.

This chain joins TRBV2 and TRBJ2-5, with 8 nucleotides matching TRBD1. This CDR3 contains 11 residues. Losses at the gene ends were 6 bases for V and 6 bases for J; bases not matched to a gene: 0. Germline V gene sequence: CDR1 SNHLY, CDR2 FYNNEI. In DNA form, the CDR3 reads TGTGCCAGCAGCAGGGGGCAGACCCAGTACTTC. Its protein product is CASSRGQTQYF.

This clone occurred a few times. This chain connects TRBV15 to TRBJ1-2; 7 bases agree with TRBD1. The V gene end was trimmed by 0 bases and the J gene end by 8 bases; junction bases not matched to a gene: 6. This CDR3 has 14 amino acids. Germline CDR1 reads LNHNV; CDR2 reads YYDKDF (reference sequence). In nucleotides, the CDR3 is TGTGCCACCAGCAGAGATGGAGGGGGCCAAGGCTACACCTTC. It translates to CATSRDGGGQGYTF.

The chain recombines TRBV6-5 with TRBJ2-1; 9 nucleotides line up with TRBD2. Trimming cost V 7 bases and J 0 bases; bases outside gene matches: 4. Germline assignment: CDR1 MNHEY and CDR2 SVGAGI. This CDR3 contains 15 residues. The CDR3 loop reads CASTISGGSYNEQFF. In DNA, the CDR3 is TGTGCCAGCACCATTAGCGGGGGCTCCTACAATGAGCAGTTCTTC.

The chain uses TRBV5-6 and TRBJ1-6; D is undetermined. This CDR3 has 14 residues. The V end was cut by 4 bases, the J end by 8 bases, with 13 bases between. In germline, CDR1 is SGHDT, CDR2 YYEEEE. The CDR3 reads CASSPRVFDSPLHF. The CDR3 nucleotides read TGTGCCAGCAGCCCCCGGGTCTTCGATTCACCCCTCCACTTT.